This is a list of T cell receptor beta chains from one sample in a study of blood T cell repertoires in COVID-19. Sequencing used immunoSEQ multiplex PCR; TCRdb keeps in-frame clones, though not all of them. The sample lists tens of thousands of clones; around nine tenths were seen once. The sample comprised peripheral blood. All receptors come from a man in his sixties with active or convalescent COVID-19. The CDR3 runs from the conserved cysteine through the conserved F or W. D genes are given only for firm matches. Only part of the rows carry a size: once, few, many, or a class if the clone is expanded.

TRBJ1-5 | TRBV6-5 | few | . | TGTGCCAGCAGTACACGGACAGGCAATCAGCCCCAGCATTTT | CASSTRTGNQPQHF
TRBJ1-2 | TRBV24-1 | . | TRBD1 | TGTGCCACCAGTGATTTAAGGACAGGGGGCGGCTACACCTTC | CATSDLRTGGGYTF
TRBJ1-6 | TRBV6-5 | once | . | TGTGCCAGCAGTTACTCGCCAGGGAGGAATTCACCCCTCCACTTT | CASSYSPGRNSPLHF
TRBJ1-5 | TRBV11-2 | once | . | TGTGCCAGCAGCAGGGTAGCGGGCGGCCAGCCCCAGCATTTT | CASSRVAGGQPQHF
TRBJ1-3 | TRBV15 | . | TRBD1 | TGTGCCACCAGCACCGGGGACAGCTCCTCTGGAAACACCATATATTTT | CATSTGDSSSGNTIYF
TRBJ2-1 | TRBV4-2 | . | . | TGTGCCAGCAGCCACCCGGGGTCCTACAATGAGCAGTTCTTC | CASSHPGSYNEQFF
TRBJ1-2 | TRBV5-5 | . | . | TGTGCCAGCAGCTCCTTGGGGGCAGCTAACTATGGCTACACCTTC | CASSSLGAANYGYTF
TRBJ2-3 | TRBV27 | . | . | TGTGCCAGCAGCCGAAGGGACTTCACAGATACGCAGTATTTT | CASSRRDFTDTQYF
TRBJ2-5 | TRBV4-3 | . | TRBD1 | TGCGCCAGCAGCCGCGACAGGGGGGAGACCCAGTACTTC | CASSRDRGETQYF
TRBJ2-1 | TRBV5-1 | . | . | TGCGCCAGCTGTCGTGGGGGACTCTTTGGTACTACCAATGAGCAGTTCTTC | CASCRGGLFGTTNEQFF
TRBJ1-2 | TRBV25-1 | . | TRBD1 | TGTGCCAGCAGTGGGTCAGGGGGCCTCGGAGGAGGCTACACCTTC | CASSGSGGLGGGYTF
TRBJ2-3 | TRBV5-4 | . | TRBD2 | TGTGCCAGCAGCTTGGGGGGGACTAGCGGGGATACGCAGTATTTT | CASSLGGTSGDTQYF
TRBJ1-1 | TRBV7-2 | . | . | TGTGCCAGCAGCGTAGAGAGGACTGAAGCTTTCTTT | CASSVERTEAFF
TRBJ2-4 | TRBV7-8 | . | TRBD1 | TGTGCCAGCAGACGGGACAGGGGAAACATTCAGTACTTC | CASRRDRGNIQYF
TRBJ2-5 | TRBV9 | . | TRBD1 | TGTGCCAGCAGCGCGGGACAGGGTGTGGAGACCCAGTACTTC | CASSAGQGVETQYF
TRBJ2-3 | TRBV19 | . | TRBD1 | TGTGCCAGTAGTGGGGACAGACACCCTAGCACAGATACGCAGTATTTT | CASSGDRHPSTDTQYF
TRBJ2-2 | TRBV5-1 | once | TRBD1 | TGCGCCAGCAGCTTGGAGACAGGGGGTTCCACCGGGGAGCTGTTTTTT | CASSLETGGSTGELFF
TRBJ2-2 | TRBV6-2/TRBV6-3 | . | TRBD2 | TGTGCCAGCAGTTTACTAGCGCCGACGAACACCGGGGAGCTGTTTTTT | CASSLLAPTNTGELFF
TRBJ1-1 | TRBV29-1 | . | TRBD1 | TGCAGCGTCTCGCCGGGACAGGGGGTTTGGGGCACTGAAGCTTTCTTT | CSVSPGQGVWGTEAFF
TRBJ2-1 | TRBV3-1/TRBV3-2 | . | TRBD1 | TGTGCCAGCAGCCCCCGCGGACAGGACGGGCAGTTCTTC | CASSPRGQDGQFF
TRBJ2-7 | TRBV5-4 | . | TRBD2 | TGTGCCAGCAGCCCGGGGACTAGCGGGGGAACCTACGAGCAGTACTTC | CASSPGTSGGTYEQYF
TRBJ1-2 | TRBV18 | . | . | TGTGCCAGCTCACCCCGGCAGGAGGATGGCTACACCTTC | CASSPRQEDGYTF
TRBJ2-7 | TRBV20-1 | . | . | TGCAGTGCGATACAGGGCTACGAGCAGTACTTC | CSAIQGYEQYF
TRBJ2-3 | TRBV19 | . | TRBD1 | TGTGCCAGTAGTGCTCGTCCGGACAGGCCAGGCACAGATACGCAGTATTTT | CASSARPDRPGTDTQYF
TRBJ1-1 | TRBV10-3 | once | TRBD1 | TGTGCCATCAGGGACGCACAGGGGGTGAACACTGAAGCTTTCTTT | CAIRDAQGVNTEAFF
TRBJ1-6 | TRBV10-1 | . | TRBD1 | TGCGCCAGCAGATGCCGCGGGACAGGGCCGAATTCACCCCTCCACTTT | CASRCRGTGPNSPLHF
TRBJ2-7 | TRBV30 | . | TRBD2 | TGTGCCTGGAGACATAGCGGGGGGCCCTACGAGCAGTACTTC | CAWRHSGGPYEQYF
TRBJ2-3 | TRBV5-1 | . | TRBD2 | TGCGCCAGCAGCTCCTTATTAGCGGGGGCCACAGATACGCAGTATTTT | CASSSLLAGATDTQYF
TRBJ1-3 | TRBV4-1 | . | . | TGCGCCAGCAGCCAAGGTCAGGGCTCTGGAAACACCATATATTTT | CASSQGQGSGNTIYF
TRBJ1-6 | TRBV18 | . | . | TGTGCCAGCTCACCCCCAATATCACCCGGGGGGAATTCACCCCTCCACTTT | CASSPPISPGGNSPLHF
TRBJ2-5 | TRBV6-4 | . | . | TGTGCCAGCAGTGAAGAGGGAGGAGAGACCCAGTACTTC | CASSEEGGETQYF
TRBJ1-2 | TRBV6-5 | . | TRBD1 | TGTGCCAGCAGCGACAGGGCGACCTATGGCTACACCTTC | CASSDRATYGYTF
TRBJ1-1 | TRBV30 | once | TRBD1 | TGTGCCTGGAGTCCGATGGACAGGGGGTACACTGAAGCTTTCTTT | CAWSPMDRGYTEAFF
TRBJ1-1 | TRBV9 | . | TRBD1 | TGTGCCAGCAGCCCCCGCCGGGACAGTGTGATTGGAGCTTTCTTT | CASSPRRDSVIGAFF
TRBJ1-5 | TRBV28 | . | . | TGTGCCAGCACCCTGGCCCCTAGTAGCAATCAGCCCCAGCATTTT | CASTLAPSSNQPQHF
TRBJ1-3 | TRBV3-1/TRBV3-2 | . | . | TGTGCCAGCAGCCAAGACAGGGTGTCAGGAAACACCATATATTTT | CASSQDRVSGNTIYF
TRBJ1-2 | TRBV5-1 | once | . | TGCGCCAGCAGCGCTCTCAGGGTTTCAGACTATGGCTACACCTTC | CASSALRVSDYGYTF
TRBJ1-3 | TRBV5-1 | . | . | TGCGCCAGCAGCTTGTGGTCGACAGTCTCTGGAAACACCATATATTTT | CASSLWSTVSGNTIYF
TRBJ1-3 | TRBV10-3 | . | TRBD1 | TGTGCCACCACAGTGGGGACAGGGATGAGCTCTGGAAACACCATATATTTT | CATTVGTGMSSGNTIYF
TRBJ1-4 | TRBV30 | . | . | TGTGCCTGGAGTGTTGTTCTTAGGGGGGGCCATAATGAAAAACTGTTTTTT | CAWSVVLRGGHNEKLFF
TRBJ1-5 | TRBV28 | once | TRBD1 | TGTGCCAGCAAAACCCCGACAGGGGGCTGGGGGTATAGCAATCAGCCCCAGCATTTT | CASKTPTGGWGYSNQPQHF
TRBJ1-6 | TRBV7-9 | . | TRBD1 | TGTGCCAGCAGCTTACTACGGACAGGCTCTTCACCCCTCCACTTT | CASSLLRTGSSPLHF
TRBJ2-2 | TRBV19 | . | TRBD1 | TGTGCCAGTAGTAGGACAGGGGCGAACACCGGGGAGCTGTTTTTT | CASSRTGANTGELFF
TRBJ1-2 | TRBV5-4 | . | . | TGTGCCAGCAGCTTGTCCTTAGGGAGGGGTAACGGAGGTGGCTACACCTTC | CASSLSLGRGNGGGYTF